These T cell receptor beta chains were read from a single sample in a study of blood T cell repertoires in COVID-19. Profiling relied on immunoSEQ multiplex PCR, and the TCRdb table lists in-frame clones only, not all of them. The sample lists roughly 500,000 clones; more than 85% were seen once. Sequenced sample: PBMCs or T cells enriched from blood (not recorded which). These receptors originate from a woman in her sixties or seventies who had recovered from COVID-19. CDR3s include the opening cysteine and the closing phenylalanine or tryptophan.

J gene	V gene	CDR3 protein
TRBJ2-2	TRBV11-2	CASSSLNTGELFF
TRBJ1-5	TRBV2	CASEGPGLTQPQHF
TRBJ2-3	TRBV3-1/TRBV3-2	CASSQFASFGERHTDTQYF
TRBJ1-1	TRBV4-1	CASSQDMNTEAFF
TRBJ2-2	TRBV10-1	CASSARRSNTGELFF
TRBJ2-2	TRBV12-5	CASGLSSGGNTGELFF
TRBJ1-1	TRBV7-9	CASSVKGQGVSEAFF
TRBJ2-1	TRBV27	CASSLSISVLGGEQFF
TRBJ1-3	TRBV9	CASSAPRGGAGNTIYF
TRBJ2-2	TRBV10-3	CAISGGTNTGELFF
TRBJ1-3	TRBV3-1/TRBV3-2	CASSQDPHRSGNTIYF
TRBJ2-4	TRBV19	CASSKPTDITKNIQYF
TRBJ2-3	TRBV30	CAWSTAGASTDTQYF
TRBJ1-1	TRBV5-8	CASSLSPGTEAFF
TRBJ2-2	TRBV10-3	CAISAGGTGELFF
TRBJ1-2	TRBV28	CASRIDRNYGYTF
TRBJ1-6	TRBV13	CASSHRSNSPLHF
TRBJ1-3	TRBV5-6	CASSLGGLLTGNTIYF
TRBJ2-5	TRBV9	CASSARGQPWETQYF
TRBJ2-1	TRBV4-1	CASSQDKGLAGSDEQFF
TRBJ1-1	TRBV5-1	CASSWGTSLNTEAFF
TRBJ2-5	TRBV24-1	CATKAGSGGASETQYF
TRBJ2-5	TRBV5-1	CASSLTGSGETQYF
TRBJ2-2	TRBV14	CASSQLSGTWNTGELFF
TRBJ1-1	TRBV6-5	CAFRYSMNTEAFF
TRBJ2-1	TRBV10-3	CAISGRRIPALYNEQFF
TRBJ2-7	TRBV11-3	CASGQWEYEQYF
TRBJ1-5	TRBV6-5	CASSAPPDSNQPQHF
TRBJ2-1	TRBV4-1	CASSQSFIAKNEQFF